These T cell receptor beta chains were read from a single sample in a study of T-cell reconstitution after alpha-beta-depleted transplantation in children. MiXCR, run by TCRdb on the PCR reads, gives a single entry per CDR3 protein. The table lists 500,000 to 600,000 distinct CDR3 sequences, 18% of them singletons. The material was PBMCs from the stem cell graft donor, obtained from the stem cell graft. These receptors originate from a human donor who donated a stem cell graft to a child with acute lymphoblastic leukemia. Each CDR3 is given with its conserved first and last residue. The D gene is left open where the match is weak. Not every row has a clone size; where given, it reads once, few, many or a size class.

clone_size j_call cdr3_length d_call v_call cdr3_aa cdr3_nt
NA TRBJ2-6 19 TRBD2 TRBV20-1 CSASGLAGVFILGANVLTF TGCAGTGCTAGCGGGCTAGCGGGAGTATTTATTCTTGGGGCCAACGTCCTGACTTTC
few TRBJ2-7 15 NA TRBV3-1 CASSQGLRMTYEQYF TGTGCCAGCAGCCAAGGGCTGCGGATGACCTACGAGCAGTACTTC
NA TRBJ2-7 15 NA TRBV15 CATSRERGISYEQYF TGTGCCACCAGCAGAGAAAGGGGGATCTCCTACGAGCAGTACTTC
NA TRBJ1-1 14 NA TRBV5-1 CASSLLGQVTEAFF TGCGCCAGCAGCTTGTTAGGGCAGGTTACTGAAGCTTTCTTT
NA TRBJ2-5 15 TRBD2 TRBV20-1 CSAGSSGRRGETQYF TGCAGTGCTGGATCTAGCGGGAGGAGGGGCGAGACCCAGTACTTC
few TRBJ1-5 14 NA TRBV6-5 CASSYPGFDQPQHF TGTGCCAGCAGTTACCCGGGGTTTGATCAGCCCCAGCATTTT
few TRBJ2-1 10 NA TRBV20-1 CSARAEEQFF TGCAGTGCCCGAGCGGAAGAGCAGTTCTTC
few TRBJ2-7 12 NA TRBV3-1 CASGRGGIEQYF TGTGCCAGCGGTAGGGGGGGAATCGAGCAGTACTTC
few TRBJ2-7 13 NA TRBV6-5 CASSYAVDVEQYF TGTGCCAGCAGTTATGCGGTCGACGTCGAGCAGTACTTC
few TRBJ1-2 13 NA TRBV29-1 CSVPDRINYGYTF TGCAGCGTCCCTGACAGGATTAACTATGGCTACACCTTC
NA TRBJ2-1 14 TRBD1 TRBV29-1 CSGTGTATYNEQFF TGCAGCGGGACCGGGACAGCCACCTACAATGAGCAGTTCTTC